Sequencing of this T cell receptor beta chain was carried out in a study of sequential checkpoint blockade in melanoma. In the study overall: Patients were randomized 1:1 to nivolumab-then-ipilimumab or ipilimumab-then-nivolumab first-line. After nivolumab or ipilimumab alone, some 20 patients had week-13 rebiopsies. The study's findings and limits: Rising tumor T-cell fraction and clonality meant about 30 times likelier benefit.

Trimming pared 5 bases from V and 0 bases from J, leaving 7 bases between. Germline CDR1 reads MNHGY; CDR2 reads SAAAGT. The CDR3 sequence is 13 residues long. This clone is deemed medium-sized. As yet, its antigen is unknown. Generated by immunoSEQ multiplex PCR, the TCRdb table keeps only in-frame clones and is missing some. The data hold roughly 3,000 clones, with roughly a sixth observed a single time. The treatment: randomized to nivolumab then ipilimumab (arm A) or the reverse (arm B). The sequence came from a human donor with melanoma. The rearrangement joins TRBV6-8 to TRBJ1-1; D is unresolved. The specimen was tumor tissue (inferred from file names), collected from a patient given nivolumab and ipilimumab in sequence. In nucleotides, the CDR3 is TGTGCCAGCAGTGATACACTGAACACTGAAGCTTTCTTT. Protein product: CASSDTLNTEAFF.